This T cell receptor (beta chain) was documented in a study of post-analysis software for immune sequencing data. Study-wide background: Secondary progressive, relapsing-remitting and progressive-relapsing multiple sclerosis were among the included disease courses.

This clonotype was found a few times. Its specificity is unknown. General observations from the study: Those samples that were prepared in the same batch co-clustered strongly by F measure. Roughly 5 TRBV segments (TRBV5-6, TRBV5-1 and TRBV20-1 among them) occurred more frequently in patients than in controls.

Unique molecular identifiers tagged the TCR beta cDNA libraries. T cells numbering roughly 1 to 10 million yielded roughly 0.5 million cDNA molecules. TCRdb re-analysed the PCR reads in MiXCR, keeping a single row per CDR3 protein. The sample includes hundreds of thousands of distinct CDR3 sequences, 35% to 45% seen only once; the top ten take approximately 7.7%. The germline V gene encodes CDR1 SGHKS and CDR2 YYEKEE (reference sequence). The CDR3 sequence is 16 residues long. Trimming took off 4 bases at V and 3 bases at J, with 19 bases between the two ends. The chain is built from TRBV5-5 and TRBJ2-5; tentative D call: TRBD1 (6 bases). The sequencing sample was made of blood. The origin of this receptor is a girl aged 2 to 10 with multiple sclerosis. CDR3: CASSRRAGTTKETQYF. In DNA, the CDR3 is TGTGCCAGCAGCAGACGCGCCGGGACAACGAAAGAGACCCAGTACTTC.